Sequencing of this TCR beta chain was carried out in a study of beta chain features in type 1 diabetes. This CDR3 has 15 residues. Germline loops: CDR1 SGHTA, CDR2 FQGNSA. The V and J ends lost 3 bases and 1 base, in that order; junction bases with no gene match: 5. Concerning this clone: Its specificity is unknown.

Overall study results and limits: VDJ junctions in type 1 diabetes patients carried more deletions and fewer insertions.

Expressed TCRB transcripts were sequenced, since all the RNA that had been isolated was reverse transcribed. TCRdb's table, derived via immunoSEQ multiplex PCR, lists solely in-frame clones and lacks some. The sample comprises hundreds of thousands of clones, 11% to 15% of which are singletons, and about 0.03% rests with the top ten. The sample consisted of naive CD4+ T cells from blood. The genes are TRBV7-2 and TRBJ2-5, with 7 bases fitting TRBD2. The clonotype comes from a woman aged 40 to 50 in good health. Here the CDR3 reads CASSFQRGPQETQYF. For the CDR3, the DNA is TGTGCCAGCAGCTTCCAGCGGGGACCCCAAGAGACCCAGTACTTC.